The clone carrying this TCR beta chain was detected ten times or more. CDR1 is MNHNY and CDR2 is SVGAGI in the germline V gene (reference sequence). The CDR3 consists of 14 residues. Trimming took 6 bases from V and 1 from J, leaving 12 bases between them. Unsorted whole blood supplied the blood RNA, and germline DNA was isolated too. This specimen comes from a study of tumor-infiltrating lymphocytes in primary liver carcinoma. Study details: About 3.65 to 7.13 million productive TCRbeta reads were obtained from the samples, with similar numbers across tissue types.

A primer matching the constant region was used to make TCR beta cDNA from 450 to 500 ng of total RNA. Generation of the TCR beta libraries relied on three nested multiplex PCR rounds using slightly modified ARM-PCR. Two initial PCR rounds of approximately 10 cycles each paired TRBV1-TRBV30 forward primers with a C-beta reverse primer. TCRdb recomputed calls from the multiplex PCR reads with MiXCR, one row per CDR3 protein. The table includes 150,000 to 200,000 distinct CDR3 sequences, less than 75% detected once. Source material: peripheral blood. The chain recombines TRBV6-6 with TRBJ2-5; D perhaps matches TRBD1 (6 bases). The clonotype originates from a woman aged 55-75 years with primary liver carcinoma and hepatitis B virus infection. For the CDR3, the DNA is TGTGCCAGCAGATTCGGACAGACCCAAGAGACCCAGTACTTC. This translates into CASRFGQTQETQYF.